This is a list of T cell receptor beta chains from one sample in a study of radiotherapy plus CTLA-4 blockade in lung cancer. Only in-frame clones appear in the TCRdb table, and some are missing; sequencing was by immunoSEQ multiplex PCR. The sample yields tens of thousands of clones, around 79% seen once. The sample consisted of peripheral blood, taken from a patient treated with radiotherapy plus ipilimumab. The receptors stem from a human donor with non-small cell lung cancer who had a complete response to radiotherapy plus ipilimumab. Both conserved end residues are part of each CDR3. D genes are given only for firm matches. Clone size is stated in some rows and not others, as once, few, many or a class when expanded.

>.|.|TRBJ2-7|TRBV18
TGTGCCAGCTCACCTCGGAGCGGGCTCTCGGGATACTACGAGCAGTACTTC
CASSPRSGLSGYYEQYF
>.|.|TRBJ2-5|TRBV7-6
TGTGCCAGCAGCCCCCTGGGCCAGGGGCTAGGGACCCAGTACTTC
CASSPLGQGLGTQYF
>.|.|TRBJ1-1|TRBV6-1
TGTGCCAGCAGTCGAAACAGCATGAACACTGAAGCTTTCTTT
CASSRNSMNTEAFF
>.|TRBD1|TRBJ1-5|TRBV2
TGTGCCAGCTCGACAGGGGGCAATCAGCCCCAGCATTTT
CASSTGGNQPQHF
>.|.|TRBJ1-2|TRBV27
TGTGCCAGCAGTCCCAGTAGGGGCCCGGCCTATGGCTACACCTTC
CASSPSRGPAYGYTF
>.|TRBD1|TRBJ2-7|TRBV9
TGTGCCAGCAGCCTAGGACAGGGGTCCTACGAGCAGTACTTC
CASSLGQGSYEQYF
>.|.|TRBJ2-1|TRBV7-9
TGTGCCAGCAGCTTAGTAGGGGGATCACTGAATGAGCAGTTCTTC
CASSLVGGSLNEQFF
>.|.|TRBJ1-2|TRBV11-2
TGTGCCAGCAGCCCCCGGGACTCCTGGGGATTCTATGGCTACACCTTC
CASSPRDSWGFYGYTF
>once|.|TRBJ1-1|TRBV5-1
TGCGCCAGCAGCCACGTGTCGGATGGTAGGGAGGTTTTCTTT
CASSHVSDGREVFF
>.|TRBD1|TRBJ1-5|TRBV5-5
TGTGCCAGCAGCTTGCAGGGGGATCAGCCCCAGCATTTT
CASSLQGDQPQHF
>.|TRBD1|TRBJ2-7|TRBV6-6
TGTGCCAGCAGTTACACCCCGGGACAGGACTACGAGCAGTACTTC
CASSYTPGQDYEQYF
>.|.|TRBJ1-5|TRBV9
TGTGCCAGCAGCGTATCGGGGGAAAATGGACAGCCCCAGCATTTT
CASSVSGENGQPQHF
>once|TRBD2|TRBJ2-3|TRBV4-2
TGTGCCAGCAGCCAAGCACTAGCGGGAATCGGCACAGATACGCAGTATTTT
CASSQALAGIGTDTQYF
>few|.|TRBJ1-1|TRBV6-5
TGTGCCAGCGGAAGGAGGTATAACACTGAAGCTTTCTTT
CASGRRYNTEAFF
>.|.|TRBJ1-1|TRBV29-1
TGCAGCGTTGCCAGGGCGCTAACTGAAGCTTTCTTT
CSVARALTEAFF
>.|TRBD1|TRBJ2-3|TRBV29-1
TGCAGCGTTGCCGGGACAGGGGGTACAGATACGCAGTATTTT
CSVAGTGGTDTQYF
>.|.|TRBJ1-3|TRBV6-1
TGTGCCAGCAGTGCCGGGGACTCTCCCGGTAAGAGAAACACCATATATTTT
CASSAGDSPGKRNTIYF
>few|TRBD1|TRBJ1-2|TRBV28
TGTGCCAGCAGTTCGACAGGGAGGTTCGGCTACACCTTC
CASSSTGRFGYTF
>.|TRBD1|TRBJ1-6|TRBV10-3
TGTGCCATCAGTTCGACAGGGGATAATTCACCCCTCCACTTT
CAISSTGDNSPLHF
>.|.|TRBJ2-3|TRBV9
TGTGCCAGCAGCGTAGGGGGTAGCGCCAGCACAGATACGCAGTATTTT
CASSVGGSASTDTQYF
>few|.|TRBJ1-2|TRBV6-5
TGTGCCAGCAGATCCCCAGTCCCCTATGGCTACACCTTC
CASRSPVPYGYTF
>.|TRBD2|TRBJ2-1|TRBV19
TGTGCCAGTAGTACGGGACAGGGGGGACTAGCGGGAGGTGGTGAGCAGTTCTTC
CASSTGQGGLAGGGEQFF
>.|.|TRBJ2-5|TRBV9
TGTGCCAGCAGCGAGGGGCGGGGACAAGAGACCCAGTACTTC
CASSEGRGQETQYF
>.|TRBD1|TRBJ1-1|TRBV7-2
TGTGCCAGCAGCTTAACAGGGGGGATCCCTGAAGCTTTCTTT
CASSLTGGIPEAFF
>.|.|TRBJ1-2|TRBV5-4
TGTGCCAGCAGCTTGGACAGGCCCAACTATGGCTACACCTTC
CASSLDRPNYGYTF
>.|.|TRBJ1-5|TRBV15
TGTGCCACCAGCAGAGATCGGGGGTATCAGCCCCAGCATTTT
CATSRDRGYQPQHF
>.|.|TRBJ2-3|TRBV5-1
TGCGCCAGCAGCTTGGGTGGGACACATAACACAGATACGCAGTATTTT
CASSLGGTHNTDTQYF
>.|TRBD2|TRBJ2-1|TRBV25-1
TGTGCCAGCAGTGGGGCGGGAGCGGAGCTTGAGCAGTTCTTC
CASSGAGAELEQFF
>once|TRBD1|TRBJ1-1|TRBV29-1
TGCAGCGTTGACTTTGACAGGGACAACACTGAAGCTTTCTTT
CSVDFDRDNTEAFF
>.|.|TRBJ1-3|TRBV9
TGTGCCAGCAGCGTAGAGCAGGGGTTCGGAAACACCATATATTTT
CASSVEQGFGNTIYF
>.|TRBD1|TRBJ2-6|TRBV2
TGTGCCAGCAGGAGACAGGGGGCGGAAGGGGCCAACGTCCTGACTTTC
CASRRQGAEGANVLTF
>.|.|TRBJ2-1|TRBV6-5
TGTGCCAGCAGTTCCCAGGGGCAGTACAATGAGCAGTTCTTC
CASSSQGQYNEQFF
>.|.|TRBJ1-2|TRBV7-2
TGTGCCAGCAGCTTCTCCTCCTATGGCTACACCTTC
CASSFSSYGYTF
>.|.|TRBJ1-5|TRBV25-1
TGTGCCAGCAGTGAATGGGGCGATAGCAATCAGCCCCAGCATTTT
CASSEWGDSNQPQHF
>once|.|TRBJ2-1|TRBV7-2
TGTGCCACACTCCGGGGGAGCTCCTACAATGAGCAGTTCTTC
CATLRGSSYNEQFF
>.|TRBD1|TRBJ1-2|TRBV19
TGTGCCAGTAGTACGGGGACAGGATATGGCTACACCTTC
CASSTGTGYGYTF
>.|TRBD1|TRBJ1-4|TRBV7-9
TGTGCCAGCAGCCCCCCCCGGGACAGCCTTAATGAAAAACTGTTTTTT
CASSPPRDSLNEKLFF
>once|.|TRBJ2-1|TRBV19
TGTGCCAGTAACAGCGGTTTCAACAATGAGCAGTTCTTC
CASNSGFNNEQFF
>.|.|TRBJ1-1|TRBV2
TGTGCCAGCGATTCGACGGGGGTGAACACTGAAGCTTTCTTT
CASDSTGVNTEAFF
>.|TRBD1|TRBJ2-5|TRBV7-9
TGTGCCAGCAGCTTGGGGGGACAGGGGACAGAGACCCAGTACTTC
CASSLGGQGTETQYF
>few|.|TRBJ1-4|TRBV18
TGTGCCAGCTCAAACCAGGAGGGAAGGGGTAATGAAAAACTGTTTTTT
CASSNQEGRGNEKLFF